This TCR beta chain was sequenced during a study of shared clonotypes between healthy human individuals (TCRdb year 2020). Some background on the complete study: The cohort comprised a couple of women and three men aged 18 to 49 years. Between about 0.85 and 8.9 billion PBMCs per donor were obtained by leukapheresis. Per donor, three plates each were used for CD4 naive and CD4 memory, two for CD8 naive, and one for CD8 memory. To increase sequencing depth and limit assay-specific biases, different laboratories used diverse techniques to prepare libraries and sequence TCR repertoires. Blood TCR repertoires of several healthy adults were deeply sequenced to estimate repertoire size and the extent of clonotype sharing between individuals. The full study reports these points: Only blood was sampled, and tissue TCR repertoires likely differ from those in blood. When a handful of donors were compared, the shared fraction of clonotypes was roughly 5% for naive CD4, 3.5% for naive CD8, about 2.5% for memory CD4, and roughly 0.43% for memory CD8. Larger estimated clonotype richness was generally found for naive subsets than for memory subsets. Incomplete sequencing was indicated by rarefaction of sorted-subset datasets, despite the large sequencing depth. The small number of donors limited the genetic and exposure-history diversity represented. Clonotypes shared by all four sorted-subset donors showed higher generation probabilities than non-shared clonotypes. Based on pairwise subsampling, the degree of clonotype sharing among donors was expected to be affected by sequencing depth.

CDR1 is given as WNHNN and CDR2 as SYGVQD, both from the germline V gene (reference sequence). The trim is 0 bases for V and 9 bases for J, with a gap of 12 bases between the germline ends. The CDR3 runs 14 amino acids, cysteine and phenylalanine included. Left in the record is the CDR3 DNA by itself, 42 bases read in frame from the first base. Notes on this clone: Its antigen is not yet known. Base qualities are not recorded, but no much larger clone differs from it by a single base.

TCR CDR3 regions were amplified from genomic DNA by multiplex PCR using the deep immunoSEQ assay. Extracted genomic DNA from each cell subset was distributed evenly across all wells of several immunoSEQ 96-well plates, and each plate was treated as a replicate. For sorted subsets, each replicate PCR was loaded with 200 to 250 ng genomic DNA, equivalent to some 27,000 T cell genomes. Purified libraries were quantified with a Qubit 3.0 fluorometer, sized on a Bioanalyzer 2100, and re-quantified with the KAPA Library Quantification kit. A separate single-read 150-cycle Illumina NextSeq 550 flow cell was used to sequence each immunoSEQ 96-well plate. In the authors' own workflow: Because only junctional sequences without quality scores were contained in the immunoSEQ output, filtering matching that applied to full-length reads could not be performed. Sequences were annotated with PyIR, a Python wrapper for IgBLAST v1.9, and V/J genes and CDR3 were assigned using IMGT germline references. Any read was removed if the V/J assignment was weak (E-value above 1e-6), the CDR3 was missing, or the read contained stop codons, out-of-frame junctions, or ambiguous translated residues. V3J clonotypes were defined as sequences sharing an identical inferred V gene, J gene, and CDR3 amino acid sequence. The percentage overlap between two repertoires was calculated by dividing the number of shared unique clonotypes by the size of the smaller repertoire. RTK rarefaction, the Chao1 estimator, and Recon v2.1 estimates of unobserved clonotypes were used to assess repertoire richness. For all TCRbeta clonotypes obtained by the gDNA method from a few donors, generation probabilities were computed with OLGA. TCRdb provides this immuneACCESS table in a form limited to in-frame rearrangements. Some clones are lacking; in checked studies, under half of them reflect an unresolved V gene, and why the rest are absent is not known. From that table come the V and J calls and clone size; the DNA was used to work out D and trimming. The sample includes about 2,500,000 clones, with around nine tenths observed a single time. The top ten clonotypes cover 0.11% to 0.15% of the sample.

The donors were healthy, HIV-negative adults with no recently reported acute infections or vaccinations. All donors were Caucasian adults living in Nashville, Tennessee, USA. Magnetic negative selection was used to enrich CD4+ T cells, after which naive cells were positively selected on CD45RA and the negative fraction became the memory subset. Blood was collected by leukapheresis, and PBMCs were isolated by Ficoll-Histopaque density gradient centrifugation and then cryopreserved in liquid nitrogen vapor phase. Analytical flow cytometry was used to check the purity and quantity of every magnetically sorted T cell population. Genomic DNA was isolated from every sorted fraction and measured by UV absorbance on a Nanodrop 2000c.

This TCR derives from a man between 18 and 35 years old in good health. The specimen sequenced was naive CD4+ T cells sorted from blood. This specimen's cell subset or site label, per the study, means: CD45RA+ positively selected. The rearranged chain carries TRBV10-1 and TRBJ1-5, with the D gene not clear enough to name. The CDR3 loop reads CASSESPGTGPQHF. In nucleotides, the sequence is TGCGCCAGCAGTGAGTCCCCGGGCACCGGGCCCCAGCATTTT.